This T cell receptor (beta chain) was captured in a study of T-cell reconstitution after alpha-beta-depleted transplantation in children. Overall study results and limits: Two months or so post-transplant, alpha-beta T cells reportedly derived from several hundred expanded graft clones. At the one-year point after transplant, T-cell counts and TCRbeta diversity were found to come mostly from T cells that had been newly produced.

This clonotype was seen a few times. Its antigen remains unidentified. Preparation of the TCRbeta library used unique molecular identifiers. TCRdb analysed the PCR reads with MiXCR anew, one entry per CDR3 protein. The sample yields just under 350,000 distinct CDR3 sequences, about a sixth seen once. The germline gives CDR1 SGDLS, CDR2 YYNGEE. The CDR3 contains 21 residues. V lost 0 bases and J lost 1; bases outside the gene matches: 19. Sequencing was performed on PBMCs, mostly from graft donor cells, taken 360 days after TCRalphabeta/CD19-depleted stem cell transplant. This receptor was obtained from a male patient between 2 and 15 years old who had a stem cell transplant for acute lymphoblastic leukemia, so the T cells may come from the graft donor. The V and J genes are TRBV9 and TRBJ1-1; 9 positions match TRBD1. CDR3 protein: CASSVGTITPGQGRENTEAFF. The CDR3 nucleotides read TGTGCCAGCAGCGTAGGAACCATTACGCCGGGACAGGGTAGGGAGAACACTGAAGCTTTCTTT. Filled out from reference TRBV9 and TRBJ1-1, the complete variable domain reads DSGVTQTPKHLITATGQRVTLRCSPRSGDLSVYWYQQSLDQGLQFLIQYYNGEERAKGNILERFSAQQFPDLHSELNLSSLELGDSALYFCASSVGTITPGQGRENTEAFFGQGTRLTVV.